The 20 T cell receptor beta chains reported below all come from one sample, sequenced in a study of blood T cells in healthy people across ages (dated by TCRdb to between 2014 and 2016). Libraries were constructed by 5' RACE. The sequencer listed for this sample is Illumina HiSeq 2500. A second roughly 6 to 12 cycle PCR used a sample-barcoded 5' primer and a J-beta primer mix. The public reads were quality trimmed at Q25 with fastp and then assembled into clones with MiXCR by TCRdb, keeping productive beta chains. Every entry covers one CDR3 protein and lists the most common genes and DNA from its rows. For this sample there are roughly 830,000 distinct CDR3 sequences; under 80% appear just once. Around a quarter of the sample comes from the top ten. Source material: blood. All receptors come from a man aged 25-40 years in good health.

This clonotype was observed a single time. The rearrangement joins TRBV20-1 to TRBJ1-2, with TRBD1 as a possible D gene (5 bases). The CDR3 is made up of 13 amino acids. The germline V and J ends were trimmed by 0 bases and 4 bases, with 9 bases remaining between them. The germline V gene encodes CDR1 DFQATT and CDR2 SNEGSKA (reference sequence). CDR3: CSAREGGIYGYTF. In DNA, the CDR3 is TGCAGTGCTAGAGAGGGGGGTATCTATGGCTACACCTTC.

V usage is TRBV15 and J usage is TRBJ2-7; no firm D call. Germline CDR1 reads LNHNV; CDR2 reads YYDKDF (reference sequence). Trimming took 0 bases from V and 1 from J, leaving 7 bases between them. This CDR3 region has 14 residues. This chain's CDR3 is CATSREGWSYEQYF. CDR3 bases: TGTGCCACCAGCAGAGAGGGGTGGTCCTACGAGCAGTACTTC.

The rearrangement links TRBV20-1 to TRBJ2-7; perhaps TRBD1 as D (6 bases). Trimming removed 3 bases at V and 1 base at J, with 10 bases between. Germline V CDR1 and CDR2: DFQATT, SNEGSKA (reference sequence). The CDR3 totals 13 residues. This CDR3 is CSARTGVSYEQYF. For the CDR3, the DNA is TGCAGTGCTAGGACAGGCGTTTCCTACGAGCAGTACTTC.

This chain links TRBV10-3 with TRBJ2-5, with 7 positions matching TRBD2. The J call is uncertain, as TRBJ2-7 better fits the DNA end. This CDR3 is 17 amino acids long. The germline gives CDR1 ENHRY, CDR2 SYGVKD. The CDR3 coding sequence is TGTGCCATCAGTGAGTTAAAACCGCGGGGGTGGACCTACGAGCAGTACTTC. Translation: CAISELKPRGWTYEQYF.

V and J are TRBV6-5 and TRBJ2-7; 11 bases agree with TRBD2. CDR1 and CDR2 from the germline V gene are MNHEY and SVGAGI. This CDR3 has 16 amino acids. V trimming: 5 bases; J trimming: 4 bases; junction bases outside the gene matches: 10. CDR3 coding DNA: TGTGCCAGCAGTCCAATTGGGGGACTAGCGGATTACGAGCAGTACTTC. Its translation: CASSPIGGLADYEQYF.

The V call is TRBV5-6, the J call TRBJ2-1, with D possibly matching TRBD2 (7 bases). CDR1 is SGHDT and CDR2 is YYEEEE in the germline V gene. V dropped 4 bases and J dropped 10 bases, with 27 bases sitting between them. The CDR3 contains 17 residues. Written as DNA, the CDR3 is TGTGCCAGCAGCCCCTACCCGGGGGGCGTCTTGTCGGGCGAGCAGTTCTTC. The encoded protein is CASSPYPGGVLSGEQFF.

The chain carries TRBV6-2 or TRBV6-3 and TRBJ2-7; D is perhaps TRBD1 (6 bases). The CDR3 is made up of 16 amino acids. Per germline, CDR1 MNHEY and CDR2 SVGEGT. The V gene lost 7 bases and the J gene lost 4 bases, with 23 bases spanning the gap. The CDR3 DNA is TGTGCCAGCATCCCTGCGGGTAGCAGGGGTAGGTACGAGCAGTACTTC. As protein: CASIPAGSRGRYEQYF.

The chain combines TRBV3-1 with TRBJ1-4; a weak D match, TRBD1 (5 bases). V was shortened by 3 bases and J by 7 bases, with 12 bases between the two germline ends. The CDR3 has 14 amino acids. Germline CDR1 is LGHDT and CDR2 is YNNKEL (reference sequence). The CDR3 sequence: CASSQGGGTEKLFF. The CDR3 coding sequence is TGTGCCAGCAGCCAGGGCGGGGGTACTGAAAAACTGTTTTTT.

This chain joins TRBV7-9 and TRBJ2-3; 8 bases match TRBD2. The CDR3 loop spans 15 amino acids. The germline gives CDR1 SEHNR, CDR2 FQNEAQ (reference sequence). The ends lost 7 bases at V and 2 bases at J; junction bases unmatched: 8. This CDR3 reads CASKSSGGHTDTQYF. DNA for the CDR3: TGTGCCAGCAAGTCGAGCGGGGGCCACACAGATACGCAGTATTTT. The full variable domain, completed using reference TRBV7-9 and TRBJ2-3, is DTGVSQNPRHKITKRGQNVTFRCDPISEHNRLYWYRQTLGQGPEFLTYFQNEAQLEKSRLLSDRFSAERPKGSFSTLEIQRTEQGDSAMYLCASKSSGGHTDTQYFGPGTRLTVL.

This chain uses TRBV9 with TRBJ2-5, with D perhaps matching TRBD1 (6 bases). Germline-derived CDR1 and CDR2 are SGDLS and YYNGEE. V was shortened by 0 bases and J by 2 bases, with 14 bases between the two germline ends. The CDR3 is 16 residues long. CDR3: CASSVVGGLFQETQYF. CDR3 sequence (DNA): TGTGCCAGCAGCGTAGTTGGGGGCCTCTTTCAAGAGACCCAGTACTTC.

The chain uses TRBV28 and TRBJ2-4, with 13 bases that match TRBD2. Per germline, CDR1 MDHEN and CDR2 SYDVKM. CDR3 length: 18 amino acids. Unmatched junction bases numbered 7, after V lost 5 bases and J lost 0 bases. The CDR3 is CASSLGLAGAVAKNIQYF. Written as DNA, the CDR3 is TGTGCCAGCAGTCTAGGACTAGCGGGGGCAGTAGCCAAAAACATTCAGTACTTC.

CDR3 sequence reads: CASSQDLPSGGGPDTQYF. CDR3 sequence (DNA): TGCGCCAGCAGCCAAGATCTCCCTAGCGGGGGAGGGCCAGATACGCAGTATTTT. The chain carries TRBV4-3 and TRBJ2-3, with 10 nucleotides matching TRBD2. V was pared by 0 bases and J by 4 bases, with 10 bases of the junction left unmatched. CDR3 size: 18 residues. Germline CDR1 reads LGHNA; CDR2 reads YSLEER.

This clonotype was seen a handful of times. The V and J genes are TRBV6-2 or TRBV6-3 and TRBJ1-5; weak D call: TRBD1 (5 bases). Germline V gene data show CDR1 as MNHEY and CDR2 as SVGEGT. The ends were cut back, 2 bases at V and 2 bases at J, with 10 bases in the middle. The length of the CDR3 is 15 residues. DNA for the CDR3: TGTGCCAGCAGTTACGGCCAACAGGGCAATCAGCCCCAGCATTTT. Translating gives CASSYGQQGNQPQHF.

The chain uses TRBV7-9 and TRBJ1-2; D call uncertain. The germline gives CDR1 SEHNR, CDR2 FQNEAQ (reference sequence). This CDR3 comprises 13 residues. V lost 2 bases to trimming and J lost 8 bases, with 12 bases between them. CDR3: CASSLSLAEGYTF. CDR3 sequence (DNA): TGTGCCAGCAGCTTATCCTTGGCAGAAGGCTACACCTTC.

The chain has TRBV7-9 and TRBJ2-3; D uncertain. This CDR3 has 13 amino acids. The ends were cut back, 3 bases at V and 2 bases at J, with 6 bases in the middle. Germline V gene sequence: CDR1 SEHNR, CDR2 FQNEAQ (reference sequence). Here the CDR3 DNA reads TGTGCCAGCAGCTTCTACTACACAGATACGCAGTATTTT. As protein: CASSFYYTDTQYF.

J is TRBJ1-5 and V is TRBV6-6; 9 positions match TRBD1. Per germline, CDR1 MNHNY and CDR2 SVGAGI (reference sequence). Trimming at V came to 4 bases and at J to 1 base, leaving 5 bases not matched to a gene. This CDR3 has 16 residues. Here the CDR3 DNA reads TGTGCCAGCAGTTTTCGACAGGGGGGGAGCAATCAGCCCCAGCATTTT. Amino acid sequence: CASSFRQGGSNQPQHF.

The rearrangement links TRBV20-1 to TRBJ2-3; no firm D call. V lost 0 bases to trimming and J lost 5 bases, with 12 bases between them. Germline CDR1 and CDR2: DFQATT and SNEGSKA (reference sequence). The CDR3 sequence is 14 residues long. CDR3 in amino acids: CSARDIASEDTQYF. The CDR3 coding sequence is TGCAGTGCTAGAGACATAGCTAGTGAAGATACGCAGTATTTT.

As to this clonotype: The junction departs from the called germline gene at one end, perhaps through a read error. The chain joins TRBV7-9 to TRBJ2-6; D possibly corresponds to TRBD1 (6 bases). The CDR3 loop spans 18 amino acids. CDR1 and CDR2 from the germline V gene are SEHNR and FQNEAQ (reference sequence). CDR3 sequence reads: CASSLGGDKSAGANVLTF. In nucleotides, the CDR3 is TGTGCCAGCAGCTTAGGAGGGGACAAGTCGGCTGGAGCCAACGTCCTGACTTTC.

The chain couples TRBV7-2 to TRBJ2-5; TRBD2 is a possible D gene (5 bases). CDR1 and CDR2 from the germline V gene are SGHTA and FQGNSA. V shed 7 bases and J shed 2 bases, with 14 bases lying between them. The CDR3 contains 14 residues. The CDR3 DNA sequence: TGTGCCAGCACCCGGAGGCAGGCTCAAGAGACCCAGTACTTC. Translated, it gives CASTRRQAQETQYF.

The chain employs TRBV20-1 and TRBJ2-3; D is perhaps TRBD2 (6 bases). The CDR3 loop spans 18 amino acids. Trimming took off 4 bases at V and 1 base at J, with 24 bases between the two ends. The germline CDR1 and CDR2 sequences are DFQATT and SNEGSKA (reference sequence). The CDR3 nucleotides are TGCAGTGCTAACCCGCCCCCCCGGGACTCAAGAGGCACAGATACGCAGTATTTT. Translated, it gives CSANPPPRDSRGTDTQYF.